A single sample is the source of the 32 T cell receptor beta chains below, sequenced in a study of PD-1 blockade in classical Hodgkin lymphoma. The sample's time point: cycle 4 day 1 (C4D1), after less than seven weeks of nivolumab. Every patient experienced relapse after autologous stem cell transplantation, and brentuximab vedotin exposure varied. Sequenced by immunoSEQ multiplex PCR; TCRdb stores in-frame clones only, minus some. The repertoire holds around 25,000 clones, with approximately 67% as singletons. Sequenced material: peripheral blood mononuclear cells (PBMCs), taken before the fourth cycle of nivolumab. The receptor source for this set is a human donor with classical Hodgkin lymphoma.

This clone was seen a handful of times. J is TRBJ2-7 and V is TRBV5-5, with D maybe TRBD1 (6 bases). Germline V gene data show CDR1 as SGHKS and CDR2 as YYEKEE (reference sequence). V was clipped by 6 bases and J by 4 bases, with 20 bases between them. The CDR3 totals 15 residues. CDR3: CASKRPGDMAYEQYF. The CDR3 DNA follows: TGTGCCAGCAAGCGACCAGGGGATATGGCTTACGAGCAGTACTTC.

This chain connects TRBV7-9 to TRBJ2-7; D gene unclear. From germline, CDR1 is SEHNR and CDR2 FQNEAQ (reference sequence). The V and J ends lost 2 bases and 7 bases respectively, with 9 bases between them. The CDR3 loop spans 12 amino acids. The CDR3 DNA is TGTGCCAGCAGCTTACTAGGGAATGAGCAGTACTTC. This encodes CASSLLGNEQYF.

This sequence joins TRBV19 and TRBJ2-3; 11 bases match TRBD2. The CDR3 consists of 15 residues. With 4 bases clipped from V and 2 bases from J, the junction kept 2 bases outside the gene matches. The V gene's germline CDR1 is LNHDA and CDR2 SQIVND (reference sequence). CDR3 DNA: TGTGCCAGTAGTACGGGACTAGCGGCCACAGATACGCAGTATTTT. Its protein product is CASSTGLAATDTQYF.

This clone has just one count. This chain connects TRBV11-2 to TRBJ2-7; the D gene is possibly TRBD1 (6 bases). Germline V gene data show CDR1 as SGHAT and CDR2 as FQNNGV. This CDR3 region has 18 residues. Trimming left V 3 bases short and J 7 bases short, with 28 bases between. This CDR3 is CASSLGRGQSIRVREQYV. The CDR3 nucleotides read TGTGCCAGCAGCTTGGGTCGTGGACAGTCAATCCGGGTGAGGGAGCAGTACGTC.

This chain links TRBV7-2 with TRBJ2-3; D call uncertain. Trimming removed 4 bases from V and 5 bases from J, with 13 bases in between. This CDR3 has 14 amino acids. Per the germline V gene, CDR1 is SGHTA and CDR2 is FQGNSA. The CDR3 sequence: CASSSLPQRDTQYF. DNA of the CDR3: TGTGCCAGCAGCTCCCTACCCCAAAGAGATACGCAGTATTTT.

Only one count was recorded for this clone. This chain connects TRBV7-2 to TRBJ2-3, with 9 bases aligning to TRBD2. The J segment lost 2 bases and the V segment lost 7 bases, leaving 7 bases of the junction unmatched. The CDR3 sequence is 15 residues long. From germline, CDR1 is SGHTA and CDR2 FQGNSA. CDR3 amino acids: CASIPRGGDTDTQYF. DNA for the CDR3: TGTGCCAGCATCCCCCGCGGGGGGGACACAGATACGCAGTATTTT. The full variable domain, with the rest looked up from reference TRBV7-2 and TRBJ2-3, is GAGVSQSPSNKVTEKGKDVELRCDPISGHTALYWYRQSLGQGLEFLIYFQGNSAPDKSGLPSDRFSAERTGGSVSTLTIQRTQQEDSAVYLCASIPRGGDTDTQYFGPGTRLTVL.

CDR3 loop: CASSLAGLAMDEQFF. The CDR3, as DNA: TGTGCCAGCAGCTTAGCCGGACTAGCTATGGATGAGCAGTTCTTC. The chain combines TRBV7-2 with TRBJ2-1; 8 bases fit TRBD2. Germline loops: CDR1 SGHTA, CDR2 FQGNSA. Trimming removed 0 bases from V and 8 bases from J; junction bases left unmatched: 6. The CDR3 consists of 15 residues.

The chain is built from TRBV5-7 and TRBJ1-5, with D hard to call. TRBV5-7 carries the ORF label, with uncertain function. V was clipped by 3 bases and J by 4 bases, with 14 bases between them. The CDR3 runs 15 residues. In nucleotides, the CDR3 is TGTGCCAGCAGCTCGAGTCGGACGCCAAATCAGCCCCAGCATTTT. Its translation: CASSSSRTPNQPQHF.

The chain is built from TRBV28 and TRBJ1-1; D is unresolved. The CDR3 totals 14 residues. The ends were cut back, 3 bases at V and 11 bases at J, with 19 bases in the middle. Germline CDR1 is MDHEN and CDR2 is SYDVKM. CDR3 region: CASSFEPPRVRAFF. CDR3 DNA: TGTGCCAGCAGTTTTGAGCCCCCGAGGGTGCGCGCTTTCTTT.

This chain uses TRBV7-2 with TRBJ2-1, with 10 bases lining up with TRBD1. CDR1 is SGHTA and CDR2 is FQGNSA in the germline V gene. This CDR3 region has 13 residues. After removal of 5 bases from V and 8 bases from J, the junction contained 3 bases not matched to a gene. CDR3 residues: CASSPGQGYEQFF. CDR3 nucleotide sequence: TGTGCCAGCAGCCCGGGACAGGGGTATGAGCAGTTCTTC.

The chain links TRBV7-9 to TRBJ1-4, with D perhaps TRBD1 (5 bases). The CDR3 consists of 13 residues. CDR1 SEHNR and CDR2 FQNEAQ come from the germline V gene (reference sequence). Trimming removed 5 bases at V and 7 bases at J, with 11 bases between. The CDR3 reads CASSPGTAEKLFF. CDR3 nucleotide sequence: TGTGCCAGCAGCCCCGGGACCGCTGAAAAACTGTTTTTT. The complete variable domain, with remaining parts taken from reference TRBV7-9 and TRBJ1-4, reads DTGVSQNPRHKITKRGQNVTFRCDPISEHNRLYWYRQTLGQGPEFLTYFQNEAQLEKSRLLSDRFSAERPKGSFSTLEIQRTEQGDSAMYLCASSPGTAEKLFFGSGTQLSVL.

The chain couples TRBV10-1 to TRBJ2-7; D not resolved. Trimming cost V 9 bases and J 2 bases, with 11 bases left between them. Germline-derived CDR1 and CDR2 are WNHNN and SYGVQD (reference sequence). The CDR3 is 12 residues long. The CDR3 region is CARRVRPYEQYV. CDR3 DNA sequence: TGCGCCAGAAGGGTCCGACCCTACGAGCAGTACGTC.

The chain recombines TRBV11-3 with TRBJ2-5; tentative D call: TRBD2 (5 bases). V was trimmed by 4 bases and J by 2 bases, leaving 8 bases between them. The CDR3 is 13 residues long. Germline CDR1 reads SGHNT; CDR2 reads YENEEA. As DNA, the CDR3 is TGTGCCAGCAGCTCCCCGGGGCAAGAGACCCAGTACTTC. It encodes CASSSPGQETQYF.

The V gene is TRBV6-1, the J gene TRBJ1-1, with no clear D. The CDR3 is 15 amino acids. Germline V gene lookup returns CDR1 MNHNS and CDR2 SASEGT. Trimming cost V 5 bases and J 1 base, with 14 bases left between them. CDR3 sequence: CASSPMGTGNTEAFF. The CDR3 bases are TGTGCCAGCAGTCCAATGGGTACGGGGAACACTGAAGCTTTCTTT.

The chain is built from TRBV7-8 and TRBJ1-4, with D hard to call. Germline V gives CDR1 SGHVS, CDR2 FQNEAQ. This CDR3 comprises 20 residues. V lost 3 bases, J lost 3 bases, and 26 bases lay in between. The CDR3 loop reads CASSFMGIAGLTPSNEKLFF. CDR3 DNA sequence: TGTGCCAGCAGCTTTATGGGCATTGCGGGCCTCACGCCGTCTAATGAAAAACTGTTTTTT. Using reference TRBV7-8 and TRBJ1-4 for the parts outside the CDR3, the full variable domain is GAGVSQSPRYKVAKRGQDVALRCDPISGHVSLFWYQQALGQGPEFLTYFQNEAQLDKSGLPSDRFFAERPEGSVSTLKIQRTQQEDSAVYLCASSFMGIAGLTPSNEKLFFGSGTQLSVL.

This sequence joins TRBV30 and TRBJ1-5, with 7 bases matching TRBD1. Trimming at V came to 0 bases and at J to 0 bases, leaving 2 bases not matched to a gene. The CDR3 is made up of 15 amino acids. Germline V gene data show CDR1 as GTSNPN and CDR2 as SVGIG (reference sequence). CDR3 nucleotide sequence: TGTGCCTGGAGTGTAGGGACAGCTAGCAATCAGCCCCAGCATTTT. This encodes CAWSVGTASNQPQHF.

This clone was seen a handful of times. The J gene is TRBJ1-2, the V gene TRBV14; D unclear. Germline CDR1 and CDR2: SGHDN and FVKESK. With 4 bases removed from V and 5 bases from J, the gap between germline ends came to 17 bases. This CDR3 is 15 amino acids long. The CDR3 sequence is CASSLRGLEDYGYTF. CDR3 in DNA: TGTGCCAGCAGCCTCAGAGGTCTTGAGGATTATGGCTACACCTTC.

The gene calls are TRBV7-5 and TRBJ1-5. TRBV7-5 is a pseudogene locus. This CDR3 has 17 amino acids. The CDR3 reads CARSFLGRDLGNQPQHF. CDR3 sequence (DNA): TGTGCCAGAAGCTTCCTTGGACGCGACCTAGGCAATCAGCCCCAGCATTTT.

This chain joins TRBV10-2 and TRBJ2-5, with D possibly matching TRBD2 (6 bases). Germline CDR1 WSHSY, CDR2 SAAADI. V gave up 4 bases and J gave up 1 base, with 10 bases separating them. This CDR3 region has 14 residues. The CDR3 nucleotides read TGCGCCAGCAGTGTAGGCGGGACCCAAGAGACCCAGTACTTC. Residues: CASSVGGTQETQYF.

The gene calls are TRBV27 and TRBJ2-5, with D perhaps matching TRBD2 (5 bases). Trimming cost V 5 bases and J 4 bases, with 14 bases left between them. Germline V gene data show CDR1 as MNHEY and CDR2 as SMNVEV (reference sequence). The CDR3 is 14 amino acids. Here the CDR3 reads CASSPLGKVETQYF. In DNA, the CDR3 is TGTGCCAGCAGTCCACTAGGGAAGGTAGAGACCCAGTACTTC.

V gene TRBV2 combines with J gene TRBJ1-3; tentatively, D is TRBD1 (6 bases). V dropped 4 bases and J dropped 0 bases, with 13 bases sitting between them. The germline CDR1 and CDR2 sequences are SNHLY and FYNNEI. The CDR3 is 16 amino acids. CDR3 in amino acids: CASSGGGRNSGNTIYF. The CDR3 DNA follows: TGTGCCAGCAGTGGGGGGGGCCGCAACTCTGGAAACACCATATATTTT.

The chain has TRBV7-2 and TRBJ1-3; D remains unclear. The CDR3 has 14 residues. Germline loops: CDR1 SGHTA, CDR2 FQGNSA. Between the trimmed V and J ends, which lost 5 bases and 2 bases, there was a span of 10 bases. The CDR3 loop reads CASSLHSTGNTIYF. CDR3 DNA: TGTGCCAGCAGCCTACACTCGACTGGAAACACCATATATTTT.

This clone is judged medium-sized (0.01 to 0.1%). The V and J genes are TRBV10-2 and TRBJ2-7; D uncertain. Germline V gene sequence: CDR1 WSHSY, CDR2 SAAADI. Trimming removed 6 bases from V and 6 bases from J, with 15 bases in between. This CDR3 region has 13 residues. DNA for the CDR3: TGCGCCAGCAGCCACGATAGAAGGAGCGAGCAGTACTTC. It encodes CASSHDRRSEQYF.

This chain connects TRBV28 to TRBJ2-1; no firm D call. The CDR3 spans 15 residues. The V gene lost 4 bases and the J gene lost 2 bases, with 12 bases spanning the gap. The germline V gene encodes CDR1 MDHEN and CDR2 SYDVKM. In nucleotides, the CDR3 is TGTGCCAGCAGTTCAGACCCCCGGACCTACAATGAGCAGTTCTTC. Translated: CASSSDPRTYNEQFF.

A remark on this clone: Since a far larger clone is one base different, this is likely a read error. The DNA of the CDR3 is TGTGCCAGCAGCTTAGCGGGGGGGACCCACTACGAGCAGTACTTC. Translating gives CASSLAGGTHYEQYF. The rearrangement links TRBV7-9 to TRBJ2-7; 7 bases match TRBD2. V dropped 0 bases and J dropped 3; count of bases not matched to a gene: 5. Germline-derived CDR1 and CDR2 are SEHNR and FQNEAQ (reference sequence). The CDR3 is 15 amino acids.

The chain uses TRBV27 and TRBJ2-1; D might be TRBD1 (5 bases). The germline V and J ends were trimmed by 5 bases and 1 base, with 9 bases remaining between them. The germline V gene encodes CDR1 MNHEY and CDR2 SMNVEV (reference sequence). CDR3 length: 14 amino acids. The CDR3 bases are TGTGCCAGCAGTCCACAGGAATCCTACAATGAGCAGTTCTTC. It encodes CASSPQESYNEQFF.

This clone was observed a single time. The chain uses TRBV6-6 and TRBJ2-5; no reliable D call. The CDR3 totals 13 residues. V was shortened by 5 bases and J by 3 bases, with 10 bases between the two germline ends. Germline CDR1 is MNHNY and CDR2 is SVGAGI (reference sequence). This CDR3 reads CASSPGTEETQYF. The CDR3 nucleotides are TGTGCCAGCAGTCCAGGAACCGAAGAGACCCAGTACTTC.

The CDR3 reads CASSRLAGGQETQYF. The CDR3 DNA reads TGTGCCAGCAGTCGACTAGCGGGGGGGCAAGAGACCCAGTACTTC. The chain has TRBV6-4 and TRBJ2-5; 14 nucleotides line up with TRBD2. Germline loops: CDR1 MRHNA, CDR2 SNTAGT. The CDR3 runs 15 residues. Trimming at V came to 5 bases and at J to 2 bases, leaving 1 base not matched to a gene.

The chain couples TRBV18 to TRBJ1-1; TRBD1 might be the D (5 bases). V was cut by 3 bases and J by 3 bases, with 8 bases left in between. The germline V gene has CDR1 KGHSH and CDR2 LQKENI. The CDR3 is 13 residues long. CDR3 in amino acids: CASSPGGDTEAFF. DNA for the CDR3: TGTGCCAGCTCACCTGGGGGGGACACTGAAGCTTTCTTT. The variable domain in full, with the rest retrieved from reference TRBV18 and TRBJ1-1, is NAGVMQNPRHLVRRRGQEARLRCSPMKGHSHVYWYRQLPEEGLKFMVYLQKENIIDESGMPKERFSAEFPKEGPSILRIQQVVRGDSAAYFCASSPGGDTEAFFGQGTRLTVV.

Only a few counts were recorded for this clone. CDR3 sequence: CASSLFQGRTEAFF. In DNA, the CDR3 is TGTGCCAGCAGTTTATTTCAGGGGCGGACTGAAGCTTTCTTT. This chain links TRBV27 with TRBJ1-1, with TRBD1 as a possible D gene (6 bases). Trimming left V 1 base short and J 5 bases short, with 11 bases between. Germline V gene data show CDR1 as MNHEY and CDR2 as SMNVEV (reference sequence). The CDR3 loop spans 14 amino acids.

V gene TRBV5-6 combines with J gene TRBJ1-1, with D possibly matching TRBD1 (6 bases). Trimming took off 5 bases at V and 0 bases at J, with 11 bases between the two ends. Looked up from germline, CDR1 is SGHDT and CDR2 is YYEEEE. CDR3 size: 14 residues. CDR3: CASSIPGVNTEAFF. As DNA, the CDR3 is TGTGCCAGCAGTATCCCAGGGGTGAACACTGAAGCTTTCTTT.

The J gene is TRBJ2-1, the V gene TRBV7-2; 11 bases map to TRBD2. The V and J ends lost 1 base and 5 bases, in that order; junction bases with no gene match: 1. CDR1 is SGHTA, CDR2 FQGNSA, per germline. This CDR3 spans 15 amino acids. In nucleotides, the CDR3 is TGTGCCAGCAGCTTAGGACTAGCGGGGAACAATGAGCAGTTCTTC. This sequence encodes CASSLGLAGNNEQFF.